Below are 5 T cell receptor beta chains sequenced from a single sample in a study of blood T cell repertoires in COVID-19. TCRdb's table, derived via immunoSEQ multiplex PCR, lists solely in-frame clones and lacks some. Among roughly 180,000 clones listed, over 70% were seen once. The sample taken for sequencing was PBMCs or T cells enriched from blood (not recorded which). These receptors were taken from a man aged 55 to 69 who had been exposed to COVID-19.

The chain joins TRBV6-5 to TRBJ1-1; TRBD1 might be the D (5 bases). The V and J ends lost 5 bases and 5 bases respectively, with 18 bases between them. Per germline, CDR1 MNHEY and CDR2 SVGAGI. The CDR3 is made up of 15 amino acids. The CDR3 nucleotides read TGTGCCAGCAGTATCCTGGGGGGAGTGGATACTGAAGCTTTCTTT. Translating gives CASSILGGVDTEAFF.

The V gene is TRBV15, the J gene TRBJ1-2; 8 bases are shared with TRBD1. CDR1 is LNHNV and CDR2 is YYDKDF in the germline V gene (reference sequence). The ends lost 0 bases at V and 8 bases at J; junction bases unmatched: 8. This CDR3 comprises 15 residues. The CDR3 sequence is CATSRDRQGNRGYTF. The CDR3 DNA sequence: TGTGCCACCAGCAGAGATCGACAGGGGAATAGGGGCTACACCTTC.

The rearrangement links TRBV5-4 to TRBJ2-7, with 8 bases lining up with TRBD2. Germline V CDR1 and CDR2: SGHNT, YYREEE (reference sequence). Trimming at V came to 5 bases and at J to 5 bases, leaving 6 bases not matched to a gene. This CDR3 comprises 13 residues. Here the CDR3 reads CASRSGSRDEQYF. CDR3 DNA sequence: TGTGCCAGCAGGAGCGGGAGTCGGGACGAGCAGTACTTC.

The CDR3 loop reads CASSQVDEQFF. The CDR3 region has the DNA TGTGCCAGCAGCCAGGTGGATGAGCAGTTCTTC. The chain couples TRBV12-3 or TRBV12-4 to TRBJ2-1, with unresolved D. Trimming stripped 6 bases from V and 8 bases from J, with 8 bases between. This CDR3 has 11 amino acids.

The chain employs TRBV12-3 or TRBV12-4 and TRBJ1-1, with a weak D call TRBD1 (6 bases). Trimming shortened V by 2 bases and J by 7 bases, and 11 bases separated the two germline ends. The CDR3 is 13 amino acids. This CDR3 reads CASSLRGTVEAFF. The DNA of the CDR3 is TGTGCCAGCAGTTTAAGGGGGACCGTTGAAGCTTTCTTT.